This T cell receptor beta chain emerged from a study of T cell changes during pregnancy in multiple sclerosis (dated 2019 in TCRdb). Turning to the overall study: In women with multiple sclerosis, the researchers looked at how the T cell repertoire shifted as pregnancy progressed.

Comments on this clone: Its antigen specificity is not known. Base qualities are not provided; no much larger clone lies one nucleotide away.

The CDR3 holds 15 amino acids from the cysteine to the phenylalanine. Kept here is only the CDR3 DNA, which spans 45 bases and is read in frame from base 1. CDR1 and CDR2 are read off the germline V gene as SGHTA and FQGNSA. V is clipped by 5 bases and J by 5 bases, and the sequence between their germline boundaries is 15 bases long. The library relied on the immunoSEQ multiplex PCR assay. TCRdb took over this immuneACCESS table, retaining in-frame rearrangements with V and J assigned. Such tables are incomplete; in checked studies, under half of the missing clones stem from an unresolved V gene, and the remainder is unexplained. The sample records more than 80,000 clones, roughly 90% of which are singletons. 1.5% to 1.7% of the sample is taken by the ten largest.

The chain is assembled from TRBV7-2 and TRBJ2-2; 6 matching bases give a weak D call of TRBD1. The receptor's source is a female donor with multiple sclerosis, enrolled in a pregnancy study. The sequencing used peripheral blood, collected in the first trimester of pregnancy. The DNA sequence is TGTGCCAGCAGCGGGACACTACTGGGGACCGGGGAGCTGTTTTTT. It specifies CASSGTLLGTGELFF. The full variable domain, with segments outside the CDR3 supplied by the reference TRBV7-2 and TRBJ2-2 proteins, appears as GAGVSQSPSNKVTEKGKDVELRCDPISGHTALYWYRQSLGQGLEFLIYFQGNSAPDKSGLPSDRFSAERTGGSVSTLTIQRTQQEDSAVYLCASSGTLLGTGELFFGEGSRLTVL.